These T cell receptor beta chains were read from a single sample in a study of blood T cells in healthy people across ages. TCRdb recomputed calls from the 5' RACE reads with MiXCR, one row per CDR3 protein. The sample shows about 1.6 million distinct CDR3 sequences, roughly a third of them seen only once. The sample was blood. Receptor source: a woman aged 25 to 45 in good health. CDR3s include the opening cysteine and the closing phenylalanine or tryptophan. Fields, in order: V gene, J gene, D gene, clone size, CDR3 protein, CDR3 DNA. D genes are given only for firm matches. The size field is filled for only some rows; it gives once, few, many or a size class.

V: TRBV14
J: TRBJ2-1
D: TRBD1
size: few
CDR3: CASSHYQIGQGLQFF
DNA: TGTGCCAGCAGCCATTACCAGATCGGACAGGGCCTGCAGTTCTTC

V: TRBV20-1
J: TRBJ2-5
D: TRBD1
size: many
CDR3: CSAYRGGQETQYF
DNA: TGCAGTGCGTACAGGGGTGGCCAAGAGACCCAGTACTTC

V: TRBV7-2
J: TRBJ1-5
D: -
size: -
CDR3: CASSLDQGPAGQPQHF
DNA: TGTGCCAGCAGCTTAGATCAGGGGCCTGCGGGGCAGCCCCAGCATTTT

V: TRBV5-1
J: TRBJ2-1
D: TRBD2
size: few
CDR3: CASSLELAGAEQFF
DNA: TGCGCCAGCAGCTTGGAGCTAGCGGGGGCTGAGCAGTTCTTC

V: TRBV10-3
J: TRBJ1-1
D: TRBD1
size: few
CDR3: CAISDRGDTEAFF
DNA: TGTGCCATCAGCGACAGGGGCGACACTGAAGCTTTCTTT

V: TRBV4-2
J: TRBJ2-7
D: TRBD2
size: few
CDR3: CASSQAPDGGYEQYF
DNA: TGTGCCAGCAGCCAAGCCCCCGACGGGGGGTACGAGCAGTACTTC

V: TRBV28
J: TRBJ2-2
D: -
size: few
CDR3: CASSGVELDTGELFF
DNA: TGTGCCAGCAGTGGGGTTGAGTTGGACACCGGGGAGCTGTTTTTT

V: TRBV6-1
J: TRBJ1-4
D: -
size: -
CDR3: CASSAYPQGRLEKLFF
DNA: TGTGCCAGCAGTGCGTATCCACAGGGTCGTCTTGAAAAACTGTTTTTT

V: TRBV6-1
J: TRBJ1-1
D: -
size: -
CDR3: CASSVQRDTEAFF
DNA: TGTGCCAGCAGTGTACAGCGGGACACTGAAGCTTTCTTT

V: TRBV5-8
J: TRBJ2-1
D: -
size: few
CDR3: CASSHRTGAYNEQFF
DNA: TGTGCCAGCAGTCACCGGACTGGCGCCTACAATGAGCAGTTCTTC

V: TRBV4-1
J: TRBJ2-1
D: -
size: -
CDR3: CASSQDGREGYNEQFF
DNA: TGCGCCAGCAGTCAAGATGGCAGGGAAGGGTACAATGAGCAGTTCTTC

V: TRBV27
J: TRBJ2-1
D: -
size: -
CDR3: CASSPLVDRSYNEQFF
DNA: TGTGCCAGCAGTCCCCTGGTAGATCGCTCCTACAATGAGCAGTTCTTC

V: TRBV4-1
J: TRBJ2-1
D: -
size: few
CDR3: CASSQVGGETYNEQFF
DNA: TGCGCCAGCAGCCAAGTGGGGGGAGAGACCTACAATGAGCAGTTCTTC

V: TRBV3-1
J: TRBJ2-5
D: -
size: few
CDR3: CASSQGRSKQYF
DNA: TGTGCCAGCAGCCAAGGACGTTCTAAGCAGTACTTC

V: TRBV4-1
J: TRBJ2-1
D: -
size: -
CDR3: CASSAWPGVLNYNEQFF
DNA: TGCGCCAGCAGCGCCTGGCCAGGGGTCTTAAATTACAATGAGCAGTTCTTC

V: TRBV3-1
J: TRBJ2-1
D: TRBD2
size: -
CDR3: CASLAGVEQFF
DNA: TGTGCCAGCCTAGCGGGGGTTGAGCAGTTCTTC